The T cell receptor beta chain described here comes from a study of blood T cell repertoires in COVID-19. On the study more broadly: The United States, Italy and Spain were the sources of the acute and convalescent COVID-19 samples. T cells, B-cell-depleted T cells, or PBMCs supplied cDNA or gDNA.

This CDR3 is 14 amino acids long. J was trimmed by 2 bases and V by 5 bases; bases with no gene match: 6. From germline, CDR1 is MNHEY and CDR2 SVGAGI. A Seattle source enrolled patients during active infection and followed them longitudinally. In the authors' workflow: Quantification of nucleated cells was approximated via reference gene primer amplification. Assay: immunoSEQ multiplex PCR; the TCRdb copy retains only in-frame clones and omits some. For V, J and clone size, that table is used; D and trimming come from the DNA. Of roughly 200,000 clones in the sample, about 81% are singletons; the top ten hold 6.5% to 9.5%.

The rearrangement uses TRBV6-5 and TRBJ2-7, with 7 bases lining up with TRBD1. Sequencing input: peripheral blood. The TCR comes from a woman in her sixties or seventies with COVID-19, enrolled during active disease. CDR3 sequence: CASSKTGTTYEQYF. CDR3 sequence (DNA): TGTGCCAGCAGTAAGACAGGGACGACCTACGAGCAGTACTTC.